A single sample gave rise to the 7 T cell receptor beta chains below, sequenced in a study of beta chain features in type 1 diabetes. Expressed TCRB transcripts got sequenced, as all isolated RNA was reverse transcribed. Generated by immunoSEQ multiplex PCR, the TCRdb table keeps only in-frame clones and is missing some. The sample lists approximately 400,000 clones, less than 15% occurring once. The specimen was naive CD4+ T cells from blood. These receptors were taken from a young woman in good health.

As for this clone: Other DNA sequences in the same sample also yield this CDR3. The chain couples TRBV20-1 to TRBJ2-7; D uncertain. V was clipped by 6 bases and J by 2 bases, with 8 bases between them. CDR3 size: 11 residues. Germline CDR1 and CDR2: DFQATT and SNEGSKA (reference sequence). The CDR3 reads CSAPTTYEQYF. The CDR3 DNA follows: TGCAGTGCACCTACCACCTACGAGCAGTACTTC.

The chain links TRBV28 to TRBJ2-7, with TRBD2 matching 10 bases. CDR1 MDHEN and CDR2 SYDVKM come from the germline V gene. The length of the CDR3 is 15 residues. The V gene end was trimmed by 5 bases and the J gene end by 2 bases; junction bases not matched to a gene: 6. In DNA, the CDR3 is TGTGCCAGCAGTCTAAGCGGGAGGGCCCCCTACGAGCAGTACTTC. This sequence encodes CASSLSGRAPYEQYF.

CDR3 in DNA: TGTGCCAGCAGCTTAGGTCTCTACGCGACCTACGAGCAGTACTTC. Translation gives CASSLGLYATYEQYF. The chain uses TRBV7-2 and TRBJ2-7, with D unresolved. Germline CDR1 and CDR2: SGHTA and FQGNSA. CDR3 length: 15 amino acids. The germline V and J ends were trimmed by 1 base and 2 bases, with 12 bases remaining between them.

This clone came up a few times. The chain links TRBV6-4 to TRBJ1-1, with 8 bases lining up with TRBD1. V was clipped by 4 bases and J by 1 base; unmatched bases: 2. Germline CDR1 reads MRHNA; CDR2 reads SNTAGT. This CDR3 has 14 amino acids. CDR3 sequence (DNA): TGTGCCAGCAGTGCGGGACAGGCGAACACTGAAGCTTTCTTT. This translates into CASSAGQANTEAFF.

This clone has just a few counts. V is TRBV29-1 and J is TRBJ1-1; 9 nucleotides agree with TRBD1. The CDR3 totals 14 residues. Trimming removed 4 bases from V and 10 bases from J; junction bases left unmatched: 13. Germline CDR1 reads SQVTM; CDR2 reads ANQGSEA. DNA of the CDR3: TGCAGCGTTGTCCGGGACAGGGACACCCTTGGAGCTTTCTTT. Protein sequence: CSVVRDRDTLGAFF.

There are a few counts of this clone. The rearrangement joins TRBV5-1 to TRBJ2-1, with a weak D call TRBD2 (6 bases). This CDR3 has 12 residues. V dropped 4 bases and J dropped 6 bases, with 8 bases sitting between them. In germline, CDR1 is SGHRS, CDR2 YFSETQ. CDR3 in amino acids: CASSGTLNEQFF. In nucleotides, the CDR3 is TGCGCCAGCAGCGGGACTCTCAATGAGCAGTTCTTC.

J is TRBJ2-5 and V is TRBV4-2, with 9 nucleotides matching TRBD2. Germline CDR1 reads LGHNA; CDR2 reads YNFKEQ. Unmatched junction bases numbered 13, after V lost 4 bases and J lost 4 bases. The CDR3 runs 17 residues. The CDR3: CASSPSPPSGKGETQYF. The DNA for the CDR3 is TGTGCCAGCAGCCCATCCCCGCCTAGCGGGAAGGGAGAGACCCAGTACTTC.